What follows are 27 T cell receptor beta chains derived from one specimen sequenced in a study of blood T cell repertoires in COVID-19. Only in-frame clones appear in the TCRdb table, and some are missing; sequencing was by immunoSEQ multiplex PCR. The sample has over 55,000 clones; over 80% are singletons. The sequencing sample was made of peripheral blood. The receptors derive from a man aged 50-60 years with active COVID-19.

The chain couples TRBV28 to TRBJ2-3; 10 bases map to TRBD2. The CDR3 totals 14 residues. Trimming at V came to 6 bases and at J to 7 bases, leaving 7 bases not matched to a gene. Germline assignment: CDR1 MDHEN and CDR2 SYDVKM. CDR3: CASRPGLALNTQYF. As DNA, the CDR3 is TGTGCCAGCAGGCCGGGACTAGCGTTAAATACGCAGTATTTT.

A few counts support this clone. The J gene is TRBJ2-7, the V gene TRBV5-4; tentative D call: TRBD2 (7 bases). CDR3 length: 13 residues. Trimming shortened V by 0 bases and J by 6 bases, and 10 bases separated the two germline ends. Germline V gives CDR1 SGHNT, CDR2 YYREEE (reference sequence). CDR3: CASSLGGGGEQYF. The CDR3 DNA reads TGTGCCAGCAGCTTGGGGGGGGGCGGCGAGCAGTACTTC.

This clone was counted once. The chain is built from TRBV9 and TRBJ2-1, with 8 nucleotides matching TRBD2. V shed 0 bases and J 1 base; nucleotides not matched to a gene: 3. The CDR3 spans 16 residues. The germline V gene encodes CDR1 SGDLS and CDR2 YYNGEE. As DNA, the CDR3 is TGTGCCAGCAGCGTAGACAGCGGGAGTTCCTACAATGAGCAGTTCTTC. Protein sequence: CASSVDSGSSYNEQFF.

The CDR3 here is CASRTAGQRNSPLHF. The CDR3, as DNA: TGTGCCAGTCGTACCGCCGGACAGCGCAATTCACCCCTCCACTTT. This chain connects TRBV18 to TRBJ1-6; D is possibly TRBD1 (6 bases). CDR1 and CDR2 from the germline V gene are KGHSH and LQKENI. This CDR3 region has 15 residues. Deletions cut 9 bases from V and 7 bases from J, with 19 bases between.

The CDR3 coding sequence is TGTGCCACAGCGGGGAGAAACGAGCAGTACTTC. It yields the protein CATAGRNEQYF. V gene TRBV10-3 combines with J gene TRBJ2-7, with 7 positions matching TRBD2. Trimming at V came to 10 bases and at J to 5 bases, leaving 5 bases not matched to a gene. Germline CDR1 ENHRY, CDR2 SYGVKD. The CDR3 spans 11 residues.

This rearrangement joins TRBV2 to TRBJ1-2; D is possibly TRBD1 (6 bases). Germline lookup yields CDR1 SNHLY and CDR2 FYNNEI. The ends were cut back, 4 bases at V and 8 bases at J, with 11 bases in the middle. This CDR3 has 12 amino acids. The CDR3 protein is CASSGSGVGYTF. The CDR3, as DNA: TGTGCCAGCAGTGGATCAGGGGTAGGCTACACCTTC.

This clone was detected once. V and J are TRBV6-6 and TRBJ1-1; TRBD1 aligns across 7 bases. Germline V gene lookup returns CDR1 MNHNY and CDR2 SVGAGI (reference sequence). CDR3 length equals 16 residues. V lost 6 bases to trimming and J lost 3 bases; unmatched junction nucleotides: 13. CDR3 bases: TGTGCCAGCAGCCGATCGGGCTCCGGGACAGACACTGAAGCTTTCTTT. Encoded protein: CASSRSGSGTDTEAFF.

This chain uses TRBV7-2 with TRBJ2-2, with TRBD2 as a possible D gene (5 bases). V gave up 1 base and J gave up 7 bases, with 13 bases separating them. Germline V gene data show CDR1 as SGHTA and CDR2 as FQGNSA. CDR3 length equals 15 residues. The CDR3 nucleotides are TGTGCCAGCAGCTTAGAGATCCTGGGGAGCGGGGAGCTGTTTTTT. Translating it yields CASSLEILGSGELFF.

V is TRBV7-6 and J is TRBJ2-1, with TRBD1 matching 9 bases. This CDR3 has 15 residues. Germline CDR1 and CDR2: SGHVS and FNYEAQ. The junction had 4 bases not matched to a gene; V was cut back by 4 bases and J by 3 bases. In nucleotides, the CDR3 is TGTGCCAGCAGCTCCGGACAGGGGCGCTACAATGAGCAGTTCTTC. This codes for CASSSGQGRYNEQFF.

V gene TRBV7-2 combines with J gene TRBJ2-1; 9 bases match TRBD2. This CDR3 has 16 residues. Looked up from germline, CDR1 is SGHTA and CDR2 is FQGNSA. V lost 2 bases, J lost 7 bases, and 9 bases stayed unmatched. The CDR3 DNA sequence: TGTGCCAGCAGCTTACAGGCGGGAGGGCCTAGGAATGAGCAGTTCTTC. Translating gives CASSLQAGGPRNEQFF.

This chain uses TRBV7-2 with TRBJ2-3; D is unclear. Germline V lookup: CDR1 SGHTA, CDR2 FQGNSA. CDR3 length: 12 residues. The V end lost 5 bases, the J end lost 4 bases, and 7 bases lay between the germline ends. CDR3 sequence reads: CASSPSPDTQYF. CDR3 bases: TGTGCCAGCAGCCCCTCTCCAGATACGCAGTATTTT.

The rearrangement uses TRBV2 and TRBJ2-7; TRBD1 aligns across 8 bases. Germline CDR1 SNHLY, CDR2 FYNNEI. The CDR3 spans 15 residues. V was clipped by 5 bases and J by 7 bases; unmatched bases: 13. CDR3 in amino acids: CASSSVRTGGYEQYF. Here the CDR3 DNA reads TGTGCCAGCAGTTCCGTGAGAACAGGGGGATATGAGCAGTACTTC. Supplemented by reference TRBV2 and TRBJ2-7, the full variable domain reads EPEVTQTPSHQVTQMGQEVILRCVPISNHLYFYWYRQILGQKVEFLVSFYNNEISEKSEIFDDQFSVERPDGSNFTLKIRSTKLEDSAMYFCASSSVRTGGYEQYFGPGTRLTVT.

The chain combines TRBV5-5 with TRBJ2-6; possible D gene TRBD1, 6 bases. The CDR3 spans 19 residues. CDR1 and CDR2 from the germline V gene are SGHKS and YYEKEE (reference sequence). V lost 0 bases and J 4 bases, leaving 20 bases between the germline ends. Here the CDR3 DNA reads TGTGCCAGCAGCTTGGCTGGGGCAGGGGCAAGGAAAGGGGCCAACGTCCTGACTTTC. Translation gives CASSLAGAGARKGANVLTF.

The chain combines TRBV6-5 with TRBJ1-5; maybe TRBD1 (6 bases). Germline V gives CDR1 MNHEY, CDR2 SVGAGI. V was trimmed by 4 bases and J by 2 bases, leaving 9 bases between them. The CDR3 consists of 14 residues. The CDR3 DNA sequence: TGTGCCAGCAGTTTCTGGACAGGCAATCAGCCCCAGCATTTT. Translated: CASSFWTGNQPQHF.

The chain links TRBV28 to TRBJ1-2; TRBD1 matches 7 bases. The ends lost 2 bases at V and 3 bases at J; junction bases unmatched: 6. The germline CDR1 and CDR2 sequences are MDHEN and SYDVKM. The length of the CDR3 is 15 residues. The chain's CDR3 is CASSLDLTGDYGYTF. The CDR3 nucleotides are TGTGCCAGCAGTTTAGATCTCACAGGGGACTATGGCTACACCTTC.

This chain connects TRBV7-2 to TRBJ2-1, with TRBD2 as a possible D gene (5 bases). V was shortened by 5 bases and J by 2 bases, with 25 bases between the two germline ends. Germline V gene lookup returns CDR1 SGHTA and CDR2 FQGNSA. This CDR3 is 19 amino acids long. Written as DNA, the CDR3 is TGTGCCAGCAGCCCCGGGGTAGCGACCCCCCCAGGCGCCTACAATGAGCAGTTCTTC. This gives the protein CASSPGVATPPGAYNEQFF.

The chain recombines TRBV24-1 with TRBJ2-2, with D hard to call. The germline V and J ends were trimmed by 4 bases and 6 bases, with 11 bases remaining between them. The CDR3 consists of 14 residues. Germline lookup yields CDR1 KGHDR and CDR2 SFDVKD. This CDR3 reads CATSESTLSGELFF. The CDR3 bases are TGTGCCACCAGTGAGTCGACTTTGTCCGGGGAGCTGTTTTTT.

This chain uses TRBV25-1 with TRBJ2-1; 8 nucleotides match TRBD2. CDR1 MGHDK and CDR2 SYGVNS come from the germline V gene. This CDR3 comprises 15 residues. Trimming removed 7 bases from V and 4 bases from J; junction bases left unmatched: 9. CDR3 amino acids: CASTRGGTLYNEQFF. The CDR3 bases are TGTGCCAGCACCCGGGGGGGTACGTTGTACAATGAGCAGTTCTTC.

The rearrangement joins TRBV6-5 to TRBJ2-1; 7 nucleotides agree with TRBD2. The CDR3 contains 16 residues. Germline assignment: CDR1 MNHEY and CDR2 SVGAGI. J lost 4 bases, V lost 0 bases, and 6 bases had no gene match. Here the CDR3 reads CASSYSSGIGYNEQFF. The CDR3 DNA reads TGTGCCAGCAGTTACTCGAGCGGGATAGGATACAATGAGCAGTTCTTC.

This chain connects TRBV24-1 to TRBJ1-1; D is undetermined. The V end lost 2 bases, the J end lost 4 bases, and 10 bases lay between the germline ends. Germline V gene sequence: CDR1 KGHDR, CDR2 SFDVKD. This CDR3 is 14 amino acids long. The CDR3 loop is CATSDSGGSTEAFF. CDR3 sequence (DNA): TGTGCCACCAGTGATTCAGGAGGCAGCACTGAAGCTTTCTTT.

Written as DNA, the CDR3 is TGCGCCAGCAGCTTGGGTCCAGCAGGCGAGCAGTACTTC. Translated, it gives CASSLGPAGEQYF. The rearrangement links TRBV5-1 to TRBJ2-7; D is uncertain. Germline assignment: CDR1 SGHRS and CDR2 YFSETQ. V was pared by 0 bases and J by 6 bases, with 10 bases between. This CDR3 spans 13 amino acids.

This clone was seen more than once but under ten times. This chain joins TRBV6-5 and TRBJ1-1; D is undetermined. Germline assignment: CDR1 MNHEY and CDR2 SVGAGI. V dropped 2 bases and J dropped 7 bases, with 11 bases sitting between them. The CDR3 covers 13 residues. The CDR3: CASSYPGSVEAFF. The CDR3 bases are TGTGCCAGCAGTTACCCCGGGAGCGTTGAAGCTTTCTTT.

The chain has TRBV12-3 or TRBV12-4 and TRBJ2-2; no clear D gene. The CDR3 extends over 13 amino acids. Trimming stripped 6 bases from V and 6 bases from J, with 11 bases between. The CDR3 coding sequence is TGTGCCAGCAGATGGCCCGGAGCCGGGGAGCTGTTTTTT. Its protein is CASRWPGAGELFF.

The chain is built from TRBV29-1 and TRBJ1-2, with 8 positions matching TRBD1. Germline values: CDR1 SQVTM, CDR2 ANQGSEA. The CDR3 contains 15 residues. J gave up 7 bases and V 1 base, and 11 bases lay outside the gene matches. The CDR3 spells CSVEAMAGQGRGYTF. DNA of the CDR3: TGCAGCGTTGAAGCCATGGCCGGACAGGGACGTGGCTACACCTTC.

The chain joins TRBV28 to TRBJ2-5; a weak D match, TRBD2 (5 bases). Trimming cost V 5 bases and J 1 base, with 14 bases left between them. Germline CDR1 is MDHEN and CDR2 is SYDVKM. The CDR3 spans 15 residues. The CDR3 nucleotides read TGTGCCAGCAGTCCTTGGGTAGCGTCCCAAGAGACCCAGTACTTC. It specifies CASSPWVASQETQYF. The full variable domain, its missing parts supplied by reference TRBV28 and TRBJ2-5, is DVKVTQSSRYLVKRTGEKVFLECVQDMDHENMFWYRQDPGLGLRLIYFSYDVKMKEKGDIPEGYSVSREKKERFSLILESASTNQTSMYLCASSPWVASQETQYFGPGTRLLVL.

This chain joins TRBV12-3 or TRBV12-4 and TRBJ1-1; D is ambiguous. The CDR3 has 13 residues. V was trimmed by 3 bases and J by 1 base, leaving 6 bases between them. CDR3 sequence: CASSFSSNTEAFF. For the CDR3, the DNA is TGTGCCAGCAGTTTTTCGTCGAACACTGAAGCTTTCTTT.

This rearrangement joins TRBV20-1 to TRBJ2-3; maybe TRBD1 (5 bases). The CDR3 has 11 amino acids. Germline V gives CDR1 DFQATT, CDR2 SNEGSKA (reference sequence). The CDR3 nucleotides read TGCAGCCCAGGGCCTGAGCCCACGCAGTATTTT. It translates to CSPGPEPTQYF.